This is a list of T cell receptor beta chains from one sample in a study of T-cell reconstitution after alpha-beta-depleted transplantation in children. In TCRdb, the PCR reads were re-called with MiXCR into one record per CDR3 protein. The sample holds 60,000 to 80,000 distinct CDR3 sequences, approximately 7.4% seen once. The sequenced sample was PBMCs from the stem cell graft donor, obtained from the stem cell graft. These receptors all stem from a human donor who donated a stem cell graft to a child with acute lymphoblastic leukemia. CDR3s include the opening cysteine and the closing phenylalanine or tryptophan. D genes are given only for firm matches. Clone size is given for some rows only: seen once, a few or many times, or a class if the clone is expanded.

abundance	v_gene	j_gene	d_gene	CDR3nt	CDR3aa
few	TRBV4-3	TRBJ2-2	TRBD2	TGCGCCAGCAGCCAAGGGGGGGGGGAGATCACCGGGGAGCTGTTTTTT	CASSQGGGEITGELFF
-	TRBV6-2/TRBV6-3	TRBJ2-7	-	TGTGCCAGCAGTTACTCGAGGGGGGCCTACGAGCAGTACTTC	CASSYSRGAYEQYF
many	TRBV4-1	TRBJ1-2	-	TGCGCCAGCAGCCGGGGACTGAACTATGGCTACACCTTC	CASSRGLNYGYTF
-	TRBV6-2/TRBV6-3	TRBJ2-2	-	TGTGCCAGCAGTTATCGAGTAGGGATCTTTACGAACACCGGGGAGCTGTTTTTT	CASSYRVGIFTNTGELFF
-	TRBV5-4	TRBJ2-2	-	TGTGCCAGCAGCCCAATAACCGGGGAGCTGTTTTTT	CASSPITGELFF
few	TRBV15	TRBJ1-1	-	TGTGCCACCAGCAGAGATTACTCAAAGGGTTCCATGGGAGCTTTCTTT	CATSRDYSKGSMGAFF
many	TRBV20-1	TRBJ2-3	-	TGCAGTGCTAGTCTGAAGACGGCAGATACGCAGTATTTT	CSASLKTADTQYF
many	TRBV20-1	TRBJ2-3	-	TGCAGTGCTATCCCCCTAGCGACAGACACAGATACGCAGTATTTT	CSAIPLATDTDTQYF
many	TRBV12-3/TRBV12-4	TRBJ2-2	TRBD2	TGTGCCAGTCGCGGGGGACCCGGGGAGCTGTTTTTT	CASRGGPGELFF
few	TRBV11-2	TRBJ1-1	-	TGTGCCAGCAGCTTACCCAGTAGGAGGAGGAACACTGAAGCTTTCTTT	CASSLPSRRRNTEAFF
few	TRBV29-1	TRBJ2-5	-	TGCAGCGCCGGACAGTTAGAGACCCAGTACTTC	CSAGQLETQYF
-	TRBV9	TRBJ2-2	-	TGTGCCAGCTCCTTAGGAAATCCGAACACCGGGGAGCTGTTTTTT	CASSLGNPNTGELFF
many	TRBV6-2/TRBV6-3	TRBJ2-5	-	TGTGCCAGCAGTATAGCGGAATCACAAGAGACCCAGTACTTC	CASSIAESQETQYF
many	TRBV18	TRBJ1-1	-	TGTGCCAGCTCACCGGAGGCTTGGAACACTGAAGCTTTCTTT	CASSPEAWNTEAFF
many	TRBV13	TRBJ1-1	-	TGTGCCAGCAGCTTAGATATGGCGATGAACACTGAAGCTTTCTTT	CASSLDMAMNTEAFF
-	TRBV7-2	TRBJ1-3	-	TGTGCCAGCAGCTTAGGGGGCCGGTCTGGAAACACCATATATTTT	CASSLGGRSGNTIYF
-	TRBV11-2	TRBJ2-2	-	TGTGCCAGCAGCAAAACTACATGGGGCTTCTCGGTCGACACCGGGGAGCTGTTTTTT	CASSKTTWGFSVDTGELFF
-	TRBV7-2	TRBJ2-7	-	TGTGCCAGCAGCTTAGTGCCTAGCGTGTCCTACGAGCAGTACTTC	CASSLVPSVSYEQYF
many	TRBV7-9	TRBJ2-2	TRBD2	TGTGCCAGCAGCTCCATAGCGGGAATGGCCGGGGAGCTGTTTTTT	CASSSIAGMAGELFF
-	TRBV12-1	TRBJ2-5	-	TGTGCCAGCAGGTTGGATGGGGCGGGCCCCCAAGAGACCCAGTACTTC	CASRLDGAGPQETQYF
many	TRBV4-2	TRBJ2-2	-	TGTGCCAGCAGCCGAGGGGACGGACGAAGTGTCGGGGAGCTGTTTTTT	CASSRGDGRSVGELFF
-	TRBV6-2/TRBV6-3	TRBJ2-7	-	TGTGCCAGCAGTTACGGGGACCGAACCTACGAGCAGTACTTC	CASSYGDRTYEQYF
many	TRBV13	TRBJ2-7	TRBD1	TGTGCCAGCAGCTCGAAGGACAGGTGGTCGGGCTACGAGCAGTACTTC	CASSSKDRWSGYEQYF
-	TRBV12-5	TRBJ1-1	-	TGTGCTAGTGGCTCCCCGGGTGGCACTGAAGCTTTCTTT	CASGSPGGTEAFF
many	TRBV10-3	TRBJ2-7	TRBD1	TGTGCCATCAGCCAGGGGGCGGGTTACGAGCAGTACTTC	CAISQGAGYEQYF
many	TRBV29-1	TRBJ1-2	TRBD1	TGCAGCGTGCCGGGACAGGGGGCGCACGGCTACACCTTC	CSVPGQGAHGYTF
-	TRBV12-3/TRBV12-4	TRBJ2-5	TRBD2	TGTGCCAGCGTAGCCGGGACTAGCGGGATAAAGACCCAGTACTTC	CASVAGTSGIKTQYF
-	TRBV27	TRBJ1-2	-	TGTGCCAGCAGTTTATTCGGATTTGAAGAGTATGGCTACACCTTC	CASSLFGFEEYGYTF
many	TRBV29-1	TRBJ2-7	TRBD2	TGCAGCGTTGAAGGGACTAGCGGGGGCCCCTCCTACGAGCAGTACTTC	CSVEGTSGGPSYEQYF
-	TRBV7-3	TRBJ2-2	-	TGTGCCAGCAGCCACGGAAACACCGGGGAGCTGTTTTTT	CASSHGNTGELFF